This passage covers 9 T cell receptor beta chains from one sample sequenced in a study of T cells after posttransplantation cyclophosphamide. The repertoire was sequenced with immunoSEQ multiplex PCR; TCRdb's copy has only in-frame clones and lacks some. The repertoire consists of some 14,000 clones, none detected only once. A marrow graft followed busulfan-fludarabine conditioning, with cyclophosphamide on days +3 and +4. The input for sequencing was PBMCs, taken more than 950 days after allogeneic stem cell transplant with posttransplant cyclophosphamide. The receptor source for this set is a female patient in her forties or fifties who received an allogeneic stem cell transplant from a related donor, was CMV-positive, and had no GVHD. Some T cells may have originated in the graft donor.

This clone occurred many times. V gene TRBV29-1 combines with J gene TRBJ1-2; no definite D call. The V end was cut by 3 bases, the J end by 7 bases, with 12 bases between. Per the germline V gene, CDR1 is SQVTM and CDR2 is ANQGSEA. The CDR3 is 12 residues long. The CDR3 sequence: CSVDSGSGGYTF. In DNA form, the CDR3 reads TGCAGCGTTGATAGCGGGAGCGGTGGCTACACCTTC.

The chain couples TRBV18 to TRBJ1-1; perhaps TRBD1 as D (6 bases). The V end lost 1 base, the J end lost 5 bases, and 17 bases lay between the germline ends. Per germline, CDR1 KGHSH and CDR2 LQKENI. This CDR3 has 16 amino acids. The CDR3 coding sequence is TGTGCCAGCTCACCACTTTTCAAACAGGGAAGTACTGAAGCTTTCTTT. This gives the protein CASSPLFKQGSTEAFF.

The sample holds a few counts of this clone. This chain connects TRBV7-3 to TRBJ1-2, with TRBD1 identical over 8 bases. CDR3 length equals 14 residues. CDR1 and CDR2 from the germline V gene are SGHTA and FQGTGA. V gave up 0 bases and J gave up 8 bases; unmatched junction bases: 5. The CDR3 DNA follows: TGTGCCAGCAGCTTAACGGGGACAGGTGCCGGCTACACCTTC. It translates to CASSLTGTGAGYTF.

This clone showed up just a few times. DNA of the CDR3: TGTGCCAGCAGAGACCCGCAAACAGGGGGATTCGGGAACATTCAGTACTTC. The encoded protein is CASRDPQTGGFGNIQYF. The rearrangement joins TRBV28 to TRBJ2-4; 8 bases fit TRBD1. V trimming: 6 bases; J trimming: 7 bases; junction bases outside the gene matches: 17. CDR3 length: 17 amino acids. CDR1 is MDHEN and CDR2 is SYDVKM in the germline V gene.

This clone was counted a few times. V and J are TRBV19 and TRBJ2-5, with a possible D match to TRBD1 (5 bases). Germline V gene lookup returns CDR1 LNHDA and CDR2 SQIVND (reference sequence). Trimming removed 0 bases at V and 4 bases at J, with 12 bases between. The CDR3 runs to 15 residues. The CDR3 DNA reads TGTGCCAGTAGTATAGATGCAGGGAATAGAGAGACCCAGTACTTC. It codes for CASSIDAGNRETQYF.

This clone was detected ten times or more. This chain uses TRBV7-3 with TRBJ2-1; 9 bases map to TRBD2. Germline CDR1 SGHTA, CDR2 FQGTGA. The trim removed 3 bases at V and 7 bases at J, leaving 7 bases unmatched. The CDR3 covers 15 residues. CDR3 protein: CASSFIVAGVNEQFF. The CDR3 DNA reads TGTGCCAGCAGCTTTATCGTAGCGGGGGTGAATGAGCAGTTCTTC.

The genes are TRBV27 and TRBJ1-1, with D perhaps TRBD1 (6 bases). The germline CDR1 and CDR2 sequences are MNHEY and SMNVEV (reference sequence). The CDR3 is made up of 13 amino acids. Trimming removed 4 bases at V and 1 base at J, with 7 bases between. The CDR3 spells CASSWGQNTEAFF. As DNA, the CDR3 is TGTGCCAGCAGTTGGGGACAGAACACTGAAGCTTTCTTT.

In its sample, this clone was seen many times. V and J are TRBV7-3 and TRBJ2-1, with TRBD2 matching 13 bases. Germline loops: CDR1 SGHTA, CDR2 FQGTGA. Trimming removed 4 bases from V and 8 bases from J; junction bases left unmatched: 5. CDR3 length: 15 amino acids. CDR3 bases: TGTGCCAGCAGCTGGACTAGCGGGGGCTTCTATGAGCAGTTCTTC. This translates into CASSWTSGGFYEQFF.

This clone has only a few counts. The rearrangement uses TRBV4-1 and TRBJ2-5; no clear D. The ends were cut back, 0 bases at V and 3 bases at J, with 8 bases in the middle. Germline V gene sequence: CDR1 MGHRA, CDR2 YSYEKL. The CDR3 is made up of 14 amino acids. The CDR3 reads CASSQDGSEETQYF. The DNA of the CDR3 is TGCGCCAGCAGCCAAGATGGCAGCGAAGAGACCCAGTACTTC.